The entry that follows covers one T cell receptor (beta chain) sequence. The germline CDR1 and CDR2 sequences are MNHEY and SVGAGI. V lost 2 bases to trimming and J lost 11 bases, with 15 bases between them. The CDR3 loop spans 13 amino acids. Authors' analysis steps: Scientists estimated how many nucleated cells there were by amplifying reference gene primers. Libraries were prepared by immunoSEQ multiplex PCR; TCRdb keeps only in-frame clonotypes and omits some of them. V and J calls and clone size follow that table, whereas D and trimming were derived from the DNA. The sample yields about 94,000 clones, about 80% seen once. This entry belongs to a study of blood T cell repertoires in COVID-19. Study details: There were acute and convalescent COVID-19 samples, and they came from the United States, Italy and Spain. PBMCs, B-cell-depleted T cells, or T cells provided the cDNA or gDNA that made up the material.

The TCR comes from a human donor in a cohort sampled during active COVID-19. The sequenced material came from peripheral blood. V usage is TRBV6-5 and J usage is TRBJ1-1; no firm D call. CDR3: CASSYGAVSTAFF. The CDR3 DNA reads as TGTGCCAGCAGTTACGGAGCAGTGAGTACGGCTTTCTTT.